This is a list of T cell receptor beta chains from one sample in a study of cytomegalovirus exposure and HLA in healthy donors. Data came from immunoSEQ multiplex PCR; TCRdb stores just in-frame clones and leaves some out. The listing contains fewer than 150,000 clones. Material: PBMCs. The receptors shown here come from a woman aged 55-70 years in good health and CMV-seronegative. CDR3s include the opening cysteine and the closing phenylalanine or tryptophan. A D gene is named only where the DNA matches it firmly.

D,V,J,CDR3,DNA
.,TRBV4-1,TRBJ1-6,CASSQGQSPYNSPLHF,TGCGCCAGCAGCCAAGGACAGTCTCCTTATAATTCACCCCTCCACTTT
.,TRBV27,TRBJ2-1,CASSLSGRRGHEQFF,TGTGCCAGCAGTTTATCTGGTCGGCGGGGACATGAGCAGTTCTTC
TRBD1,TRBV5-5,TRBJ2-3,CASSLVQGATDTQYF,TGTGCCAGCAGCTTGGTTCAGGGGGCAACAGATACGCAGTATTTT
.,TRBV11-2,TRBJ2-5,CASSRRQSMETQYF,TGTGCCAGCAGCCGGAGGCAGAGCATGGAGACCCAGTACTTC
.,TRBV5-1,TRBJ2-3,CASSLDRGYSTDTQYF,TGCGCCAGCAGCTTGGATAGGGGATATAGCACAGATACGCAGTATTTT
.,TRBV5-1,TRBJ1-3,CASSLALQTTGNTIYF,TGCGCCAGCAGCTTGGCCTTGCAGACAACTGGAAACACCATATATTTT
.,TRBV2,TRBJ1-3,CARSRLSSGNTIYF,TGTGCCAGGTCGCGGCTGTCCTCTGGAAACACCATATATTTT
TRBD1,TRBV5-1,TRBJ2-2,CASSLAAGGHAGELFF,TGCGCCAGCAGCTTGGCGGCAGGGGGTCACGCCGGGGAGCTGTTTTTT
.,TRBV7-3,TRBJ1-2,CASGKGLTNYGYTF,TGTGCCAGCGGCAAGGGACTGACTAACTATGGCTACACCTTC
TRBD1,TRBV6-5,TRBJ2-7,CASMPGQGSYEQYF,TGTGCCAGTATGCCGGGACAGGGGTCCTACGAGCAGTACTTC
.,TRBV11-2,TRBJ1-2,CASSRNGGFNYGYTF,TGTGCCAGCAGCAGAAACGGGGGGTTCAACTATGGCTACACCTTC
.,TRBV5-8,TRBJ1-1,CASSSQGARGAFF,TGTGCCAGCAGCAGCCAAGGGGCTAGGGGAGCTTTCTTT
TRBD2,TRBV29-1,TRBJ2-3,CSVAASGRTDTQYF,TGCAGCGTTGCCGCTAGCGGGAGGACAGATACGCAGTATTTT
.,TRBV14,TRBJ1-1,CASNALQGSTEAFF,TGTGCCAGCAACGCACTACAGGGCAGCACTGAAGCTTTCTTT
.,TRBV9,TRBJ2-1,CASSVGSGRSSYNEQFF,TGTGCCAGCAGCGTAGGGAGCGGGCGGAGCTCCTACAATGAGCAGTTCTTC
.,TRBV6-5,TRBJ2-1,CASSYTPGDSYNEQFF,TGTGCCAGCAGTTACACCCCAGGGGACTCCTACAATGAGCAGTTCTTC
.,TRBV30,TRBJ1-3,CACTEGFSGNTIYF,TGTGCTTGCACAGAGGGTTTCTCTGGAAACACCATATATTTT
.,TRBV19,TRBJ2-7,CASSPSTGARTTEQYF,TGTGCCAGTAGTCCAAGTACAGGGGCCAGGACTACCGAGCAGTACTTC
.,TRBV9,TRBJ1-2,CASSVDPTYGYTF,TGTGCCAGCAGCGTAGACCCTACCTATGGCTACACCTTC
.,TRBV7-9,TRBJ1-1,CASSPSAGRTEAFF,TGTGCCAGCAGCCCATCAGCAGGGAGGACTGAAGCTTTCTTT
TRBD1,TRBV4-1,TRBJ2-1,CASRLSPGQGKNEQFF,TGCGCCAGCAGGCTTTCCCCGGGACAGGGGAAAAATGAGCAGTTCTTC
.,TRBV6-5,TRBJ2-3,CASSYRDSTDTQYF,TGTGCCAGCAGTTACCGGGACTCCACAGATACGCAGTATTTT
TRBD2,TRBV5-6,TRBJ2-1,CASCKNPRGGRNEQFF,TGTGCCAGCTGTAAGAATCCACGGGGGGGCCGCAATGAGCAGTTCTTC
TRBD1,TRBV19,TRBJ1-2,CASKDRAGPNYGYTF,TGTGCCAGTAAGGACAGGGCGGGTCCTAACTATGGCTACACCTTC
.,TRBV7-3,TRBJ2-1,CASSPLVATGNEQFF,TGTGCCAGCAGCCCCCTCGTCGCGACGGGTAATGAGCAGTTCTTC
.,TRBV6-5,TRBJ1-5,CASSYSTRGNQPQHF,TGTGCCAGCAGTTACTCGACCCGGGGCAATCAGCCCCAGCATTTT
.,TRBV19,TRBJ2-5,CASSIGTNQETQYF,TGTGCCAGTAGTATCGGGACAAACCAAGAGACCCAGTACTTC
.,TRBV28,TRBJ1-5,CASSLFPGGNQPQHF,TGTGCCAGCAGTTTATTTCCCGGAGGCAATCAGCCCCAGCATTTT
.,TRBV5-1,TRBJ2-3,CASSSGTSTDTQYF,TGCGCCAGCAGCTCTGGGACTTCCACAGATACGCAGTATTTT
TRBD2,TRBV27,TRBJ2-1,CASSLGTSGSYNEQFF,TGTGCCAGCAGTCTAGGGACTAGCGGTTCCTACAATGAGCAGTTCTTC